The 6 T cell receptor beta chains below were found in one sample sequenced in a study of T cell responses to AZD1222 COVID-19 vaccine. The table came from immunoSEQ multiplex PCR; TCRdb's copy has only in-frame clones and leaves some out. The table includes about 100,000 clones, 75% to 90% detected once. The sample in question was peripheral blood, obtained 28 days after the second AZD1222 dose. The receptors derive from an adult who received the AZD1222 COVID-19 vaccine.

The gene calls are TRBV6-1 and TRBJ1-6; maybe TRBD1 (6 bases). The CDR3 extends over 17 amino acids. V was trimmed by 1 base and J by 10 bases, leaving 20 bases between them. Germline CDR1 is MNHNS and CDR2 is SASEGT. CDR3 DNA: TGTGCCAGCAGTGAAGGCACGGACAGTTCGTTGAGATCACCCCTCCACTTT. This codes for CASSEGTDSSLRSPLHF.

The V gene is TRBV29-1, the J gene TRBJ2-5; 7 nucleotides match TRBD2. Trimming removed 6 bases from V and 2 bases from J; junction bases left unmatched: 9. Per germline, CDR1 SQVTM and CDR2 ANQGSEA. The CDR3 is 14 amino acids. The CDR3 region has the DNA TGCAGCGTCCACCGCGGGAGTAGACAAGAGACCCAGTACTTC. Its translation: CSVHRGSRQETQYF.

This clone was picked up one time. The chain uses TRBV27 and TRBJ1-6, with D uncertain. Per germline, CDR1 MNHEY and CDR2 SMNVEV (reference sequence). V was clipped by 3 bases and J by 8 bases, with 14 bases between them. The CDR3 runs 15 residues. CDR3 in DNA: TGTGCCAGCAGTTTTCTCTCCATGGGCGATTCACCCCTCCACTTT. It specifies CASSFLSMGDSPLHF.

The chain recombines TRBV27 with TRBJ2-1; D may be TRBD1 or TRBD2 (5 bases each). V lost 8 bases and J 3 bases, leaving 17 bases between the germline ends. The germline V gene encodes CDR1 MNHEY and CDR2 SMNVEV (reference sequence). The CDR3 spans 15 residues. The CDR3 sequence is CASRPGTGIYNEQFF. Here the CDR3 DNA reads TGTGCCAGCCGCCCCGGGACCGGTATCTACAATGAGCAGTTCTTC.

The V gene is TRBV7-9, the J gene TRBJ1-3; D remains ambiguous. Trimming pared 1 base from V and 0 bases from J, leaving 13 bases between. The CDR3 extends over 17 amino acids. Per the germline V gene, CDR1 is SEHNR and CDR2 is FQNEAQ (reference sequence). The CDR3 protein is CASSLVTETSSGNTIYF. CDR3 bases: TGTGCCAGCAGCTTAGTTACAGAAACGAGCTCTGGAAACACCATATATTTT. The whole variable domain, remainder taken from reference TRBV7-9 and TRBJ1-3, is DTGVSQNPRHKITKRGQNVTFRCDPISEHNRLYWYRQTLGQGPEFLTYFQNEAQLEKSRLLSDRFSAERPKGSFSTLEIQRTEQGDSAMYLCASSLVTETSSGNTIYFGEGSWLTVV.

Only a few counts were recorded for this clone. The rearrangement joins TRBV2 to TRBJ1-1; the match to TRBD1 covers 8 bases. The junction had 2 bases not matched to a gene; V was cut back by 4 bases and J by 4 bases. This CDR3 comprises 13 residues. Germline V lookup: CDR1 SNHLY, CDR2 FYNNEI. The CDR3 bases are TGTGCCAGCAGTGGACAGGGGATCACTGAAGCTTTCTTT. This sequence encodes CASSGQGITEAFF. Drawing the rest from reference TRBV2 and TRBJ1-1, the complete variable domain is EPEVTQTPSHQVTQMGQEVILRCVPISNHLYFYWYRQILGQKVEFLVSFYNNEISEKSEIFDDQFSVERPDGSNFTLKIRSTKLEDSAMYFCASSGQGITEAFFGQGTRLTVV.